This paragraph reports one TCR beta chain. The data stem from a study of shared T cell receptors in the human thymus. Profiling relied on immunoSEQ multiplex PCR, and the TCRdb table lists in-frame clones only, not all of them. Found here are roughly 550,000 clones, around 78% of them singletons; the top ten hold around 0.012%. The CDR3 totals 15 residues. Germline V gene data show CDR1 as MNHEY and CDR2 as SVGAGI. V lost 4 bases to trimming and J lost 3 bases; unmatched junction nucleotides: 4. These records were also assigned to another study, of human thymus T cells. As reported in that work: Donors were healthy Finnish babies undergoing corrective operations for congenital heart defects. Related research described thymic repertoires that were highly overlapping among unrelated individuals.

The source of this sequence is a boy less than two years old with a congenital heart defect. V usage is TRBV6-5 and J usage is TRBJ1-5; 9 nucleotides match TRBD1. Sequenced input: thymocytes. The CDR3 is CASSSRTGVNQPQHF. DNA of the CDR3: TGTGCCAGCAGTTCCCGGACAGGGGTCAATCAGCCCCAGCATTTT.